The source of this T cell receptor (beta chain) is a study of CD8+ T cells in alopecia areata. About the research overall: C3H/HeJ donors with spontaneous alopecia, about 6-12 months old, supplied skin grafts to approximately 7-11-week-old female C3H/HeJ mice. General study points: Resident alphabeta T cells of normal skin are also sequenced in scalp samples. Mice showed TCR sharing more clearly than patients did, possibly owing to HLA. Across lesional scalp, and particularly alopecia totalis/universalis, clonality surpassed that of normal scalp.

Extraction of RNA preceded its reverse transcription into cDNA, which served as the sequencing template. Sequenced by immunoSEQ multiplex PCR; TCRdb stores in-frame clones only, minus some. The sample presents 200,000 to 300,000 clones, none singletons. The sample holds a few counts of this clone. Its antigen is not identified. Gene names and germline match the mouse. The CDR3 goes on 4 residues after the read ends, and that part is filled in from the germline J gene. A sort of pooled cutaneous lymph node cells used CD4, CD8alpha, NKG2D, NKG2ACE and other stains. CDR1 is NNHDY, CDR2 SYVADS, per germline. This CDR3 has 15 amino acids.

The J gene is TRBJ2-5, the V gene TRBV13-3; 11 nucleotides match TRBD1. Sequencing was done on a sample of CD4+ T cells sorted from a lymph node. The TCR comes from a C3H/HeJ mouse with alopecia areata. For this strain, the MHC haplotype corresponds to H2-k. The CDR3 protein is CASSPGTGGRDTQYF. Partial CDR3 DNA: TGTGCCAGCAGCCCCGGGACAGGGGGTCGGGAC. Complete variable domain (other parts from reference TRBV13-3 and TRBJ2-5): EAAVTQSPRSKVAVTGGKVTLSCHQTNNHDYMYWYRQDTGHGLRLIHYSYVADSTEKGDIPDGYKASRPSQENFSLILELASLSQTAVYFCASSPGTGGRDTQYFGPGTRLLVL.